A selection of T cell receptor beta chains follows, all from one sample in a study of T cells in Graves' hyperthyroidism and ophthalmopathy. TCRdb re-analysed the multiplex PCR reads in MiXCR, keeping a single row per CDR3 protein. The table lists roughly 740,000 distinct CDR3 sequences, roughly 15% of them singletons. Sequencing was performed on blood. These receptors all stem from a young man with Graves' hyperthyroidism. Each CDR3 is given with its conserved first and last residue. D genes are given only for firm matches. Size values are once, few and many counts, or a class for expanded clones, and some rows have none.

length	J	D	size	V	DNA	CDR3
19	TRBJ2-7	TRBD2	few	TRBV6-1	TGTGCCAGCAGTCCTCCTCGGACTAGCGGGAGAAGTAGAACCTACGAGCAGTACTTC	CASSPPRTSGRSRTYEQYF
14	TRBJ2-7	NA	many	TRBV28	TGTGCCAGCAGCCCTCCGGGACCGGTCTACGAGCAGTACTTC	CASSPPGPVYEQYF
13	TRBJ1-5	NA	NA	TRBV20-1	TGCAGTGCTAGAGTGGCTTGGAATCAGCCCCAGCATTTT	CSARVAWNQPQHF
15	TRBJ2-7	TRBD2	few	TRBV7-9	TGTGCCAGCAGCTTAGCGTGGCGGGAGGAGGGCGAGCAGTACTTC	CASSLAWREEGEQYF
15	TRBJ1-6	TRBD1	many	TRBV28	TGTGCCAGCAGTGGGACAGGGGGCGGGAGTTCACCCCTCCACTTT	CASSGTGGGSSPLHF
16	TRBJ1-5	NA	many	TRBV28	TGTGCCAGCAGTTTATTGGGGATACGGGACAATCAGCCCCAGCATTTT	CASSLLGIRDNQPQHF
18	TRBJ2-6	TRBD2	NA	TRBV5-5	TGTGCCAGCAGCTTGGCCCTAGCGGGCAGCTCTGGGGCCAACGTCCTGACTTTC	CASSLALAGSSGANVLTF
13	TRBJ2-5	TRBD1	NA	TRBV20-1	TGCAGTGCTAGGACAGGGGTGGGGGAGACCCAGTACTTC	CSARTGVGETQYF
13	TRBJ1-5	TRBD1	NA	TRBV20-1	TGCAGTGCTAGAACGACAGGGGTTCAGCCCCAGCATTTT	CSARTTGVQPQHF
13	TRBJ2-5	TRBD2	NA	TRBV30	TGTGCCTGGACTAGCGGGAGGGATGAGACCCAGTACTTC	CAWTSGRDETQYF
14	TRBJ2-7	NA	many	TRBV28	TGTGCCAGCAGCATGGGGGGATCCAACTACGAGCAGTACTTC	CASSMGGSNYEQYF
16	TRBJ2-3	TRBD2	many	TRBV18	TGTGCCAGCTCACCACGGGGGACTAGCGGACGAGATACGCAGTATTTT	CASSPRGTSGRDTQYF
19	TRBJ2-3	NA	NA	TRBV9	TGTGCCAGCAGCACCCGGGCAGGGGGAGGCCCAGGAGCCACAGATACGCAGTATTTT	CASSTRAGGGPGATDTQYF
17	TRBJ2-3	TRBD2	NA	TRBV30	TGTGCCTGGAGTAAGTCTCCTTCTAGCGGAGTCACAGATACGCAGTATTTT	CAWSKSPSSGVTDTQYF
15	TRBJ1-5	TRBD1	once	TRBV27	TGTGCCAGCAGTTTAGGGCAGGGGGCCTATCAGCCCCAGCATTTT	CASSLGQGAYQPQHF
15	TRBJ2-1	TRBD2	NA	TRBV13	TGTGCCAGCAGCTTAGCAGCGGGAGAATACAATGAGCAGTTCTTC	CASSLAAGEYNEQFF
15	TRBJ2-7	TRBD2	NA	TRBV20-1	TGCAGTGCTAGGTCGTCTAGCGGCAGCTCCTACGAACAGTACTTC	CSARSSSGSSYEQYF
10	TRBJ2-1	NA	NA	TRBV30	TGTGCCTGGAGTATAAATGAGCAGTTCTTC	CAWSINEQFF
14	TRBJ2-5	NA	NA	TRBV28	TGTGCCAGCAGTCTAATCCAGGGATTGGAGACCCAGTACTTC	CASSLIQGLETQYF
13	TRBJ2-1	NA	many	TRBV28	TGTGCCAGCATGGCTAGCCCTAACAATGAGCAGTTCTTC	CASMASPNNEQFF
12	TRBJ2-3	NA	many	TRBV28	TGTGCCAGCAACCCCTCCACAGATACGCAGTATTTT	CASNPSTDTQYF
17	TRBJ2-3	TRBD1	NA	TRBV7-3	TGTGCCAGCAGCCCGCGACAGGGAAGGTGGAAAACAGATACGCAGTATTTT	CASSPRQGRWKTDTQYF
15	TRBJ1-2	TRBD1	many	TRBV6-1	TGTGCCAGCAGTGAAGTGGGGACAGTTAACTATGGCTACACCTTC	CASSEVGTVNYGYTF
15	TRBJ1-2	TRBD1	few	TRBV20-1	TGCAGTGCTAGAGAGGCGGGACAGGGTAGCTGGGGCTACACCTTC	CSAREAGQGSWGYTF
13	TRBJ2-3	TRBD1	NA	TRBV15	TGTGCCACCAGCAGGGGGACAGCGGATACGCAGTATTTT	CATSRGTADTQYF
15	TRBJ2-7	NA	few	TRBV20-1	TGCAGTGCTAGAGATCGGGCTAGCGTTAGGTACGAGCAGTACTTC	CSARDRASVRYEQYF
12	TRBJ1-2	NA	many	TRBV7-9	TGTGCCAGCAGCTTAGATCTAGGTGGCTACACCTTC	CASSLDLGGYTF
11	TRBJ2-5	NA	many	TRBV27	TGTGCCAGCAGTTTAGGACGGACCCAGTACTTC	CASSLGRTQYF
11	TRBJ1-2	NA	few	TRBV20-1	TGCAGTGCTAGATCCGGGCCCGGCTACACCTTC	CSARSGPGYTF
13	TRBJ2-7	NA	many	TRBV6-1	TGTGCCAGCAGACCACCGGAGGGCTACGAGCAGTACTTC	CASRPPEGYEQYF
15	TRBJ1-1	NA	few	TRBV4-3	TGCGCCAGCAGCATGGATGCTGGCGGTAACACTGAAGCTTTCTTT	CASSMDAGGNTEAFF
16	TRBJ1-2	TRBD1	NA	TRBV2	TGTGCCAGCAGTCGAAGCACAGGGGGCAGAGAGGGTGGCTACACCTTC	CASSRSTGGREGGYTF
13	TRBJ2-7	NA	many	TRBV20-1	TGCAGTGCTAATCGGGAGAGCTCCTACGAGCAGTACTTC	CSANRESSYEQYF
13	TRBJ1-2	NA	few	TRBV6-1	TGTGCCAGCAGTTTTGACAGCCTCTCTGGCTACACCTTC	CASSFDSLSGYTF
14	TRBJ2-5	NA	many	TRBV7-9	TGTGCCAGCAGCTTAGGTCAGGCCTTAGGGGCCCAGTACTTC	CASSLGQALGAQYF
14	TRBJ2-3	NA	NA	TRBV6-1	TGTGCCAGCAAGAGGGTCTTAAGCACAGATACGCAGTATTTT	CASKRVLSTDTQYF
17	TRBJ2-3	NA	NA	TRBV4-1	TGCGCCAGCAGCCAAGCGGGAAGGCTAGGTGGGACAGATACGCAGTATTTT	CASSQAGRLGGTDTQYF
15	TRBJ2-5	NA	many	TRBV7-3	TGTGCCAGCAGCCCAGATGCCCCCTCCAGAGAGACCCAGTACTTC	CASSPDAPSRETQYF
17	TRBJ2-2	TRBD2	NA	TRBV7-3	TGTGCCAGCAGCTCGGGCGGGGGATTCGCGAACACCGGGGAGCTGTTTTTT	CASSSGGGFANTGELFF
12	TRBJ2-1	NA	many	TRBV30	TGTGCCTGGAGTCCGGGGGTCAATGAGCAGTTCTTC	CAWSPGVNEQFF
15	TRBJ1-1	NA	few	TRBV12-3/TRBV12-4	TGTGCCAGCAGTTTAGAAGGGAATCGGCACACTGAAGCTTTCTTT	CASSLEGNRHTEAFF
15	TRBJ2-7	NA	many	TRBV28	TGTGCCAGCAGGCGGGGACATCAAGGAGGTGGCGAGCAGTACTTC	CASRRGHQGGGEQYF
15	TRBJ2-1	TRBD2	NA	TRBV4-2	TGTGCCAGCAGCCACACTAGCGGGAGTATCTATGAGCAGTTCTTC	CASSHTSGSIYEQFF
14	TRBJ2-3	NA	NA	TRBV3-1	TGTGCCAGCAGCCAGGGTTTCGCACCAGATACGCAGTATTTT	CASSQGFAPDTQYF
16	TRBJ2-7	NA	NA	TRBV4-1	TGCGCCAGCAGCCCCTTTGAGCAGGGGGGTTCCTACGAGCAGTACTTC	CASSPFEQGGSYEQYF
16	TRBJ2-1	NA	many	TRBV12-5	TGTGCTAGTGGCCAGGGACCACAGGGACTATACAATGAGCAGTTCTTC	CASGQGPQGLYNEQFF
15	TRBJ2-7	NA	few	TRBV6-2/TRBV6-3	TGTGCCAGCGCTGTGGAGGGGGAGGGCCCGAACGAGCAGTACTTC	CASAVEGEGPNEQYF
18	TRBJ1-6	NA	once	TRBV4-1	TGCGCCAGCAGCCAAGAGCAGGCCGGAGGCGCCTTTAATTCACCCCTCCACTTT	CASSQEQAGGAFNSPLHF
12	TRBJ2-7	NA	many	TRBV2	TGTGCCAGCACTATCCAGACCTACGAGCAGTACTTC	CASTIQTYEQYF
14	TRBJ2-7	NA	NA	TRBV6-2/TRBV6-3	TGTGCCAGCAGTTACCGGGGTCGCTCCTACGAGCAGTACTTC	CASSYRGRSYEQYF
16	TRBJ2-7	TRBD1	many	TRBV20-1	TGCAGTGCTAGAGATCTCGGACAGGGGATAGCCTACGAGCAGTACTTC	CSARDLGQGIAYEQYF
18	TRBJ1-1	NA	many	TRBV18	TGTGCCAGCTCACCAAGGATTGATTCTCATATAAAGGACACTGAAGCTTTCTTT	CASSPRIDSHIKDTEAFF
14	TRBJ1-5	TRBD1	NA	TRBV6-5	TGTGCCAGCAGTTACTCCAGGGGGCCTCAGCCCCAGCATTTT	CASSYSRGPQPQHF
14	TRBJ1-5	NA	many	TRBV18	TGTGCCAGCTCCGTCGGGGGTAGCAATCAGCCCCAGCATTTT	CASSVGGSNQPQHF
12	TRBJ2-7	NA	few	TRBV29-1	TGCAGCTTTTCCCTGGATACACCCGAGCAGTACTTC	CSFSLDTPEQYF
14	TRBJ2-6	NA	few	TRBV7-9	TGTGCCAGCAGCTGGTCCGGGCCCTTCAACGTCCTGACTTTC	CASSWSGPFNVLTF
12	TRBJ2-1	NA	NA	TRBV12-3/TRBV12-4	TGTGCCAGCAGTTTAGTTTCCATTGAGCAGTTCTTC	CASSLVSIEQFF